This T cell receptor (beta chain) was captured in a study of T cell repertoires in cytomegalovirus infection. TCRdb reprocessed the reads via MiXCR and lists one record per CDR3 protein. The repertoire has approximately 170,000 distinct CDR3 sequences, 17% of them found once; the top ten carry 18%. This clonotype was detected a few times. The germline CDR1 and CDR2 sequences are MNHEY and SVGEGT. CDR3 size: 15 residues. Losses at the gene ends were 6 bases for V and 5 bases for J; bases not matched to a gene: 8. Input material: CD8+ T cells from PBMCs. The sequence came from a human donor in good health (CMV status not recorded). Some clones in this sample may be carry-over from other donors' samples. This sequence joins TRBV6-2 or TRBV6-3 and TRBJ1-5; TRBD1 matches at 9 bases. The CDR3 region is CASRAPGQGYQPQHF. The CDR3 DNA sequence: TGTGCCAGCAGGGCGCCCGGACAGGGGTATCAGCCCCAGCATTTT.